This T cell receptor (beta chain) stems from a study of cytomegalovirus exposure and HLA in healthy donors. Germline CDR1 and CDR2: KGHSH and LQKENI. The junction had 13 bases not matched to a gene; V was cut back by 6 bases and J by 5 bases. The CDR3 is 18 residues long. PCR involved 60 Vbeta and 13 Jbeta primers. Clones were sequenced by immunoSEQ multiplex PCR, and TCRdb holds only the in-frame ones, with some missing. The data hold 100,000 or so clones, with more than 75% observed a single time. The sequence was collected from a man aged 30-40 years in good health and CMV-seropositive. The chain uses TRBV18 and TRBJ2-5, with 15 bases identical to TRBD2. The sequenced sample consisted of PBMCs. The CDR3 region has the DNA TGTGCCAGCTCCCCGACCGAAGGACTAGCGGGAGGGGCTGAGACCCAGTACTTC. Translated, it gives CASSPTEGLAGGAETQYF.